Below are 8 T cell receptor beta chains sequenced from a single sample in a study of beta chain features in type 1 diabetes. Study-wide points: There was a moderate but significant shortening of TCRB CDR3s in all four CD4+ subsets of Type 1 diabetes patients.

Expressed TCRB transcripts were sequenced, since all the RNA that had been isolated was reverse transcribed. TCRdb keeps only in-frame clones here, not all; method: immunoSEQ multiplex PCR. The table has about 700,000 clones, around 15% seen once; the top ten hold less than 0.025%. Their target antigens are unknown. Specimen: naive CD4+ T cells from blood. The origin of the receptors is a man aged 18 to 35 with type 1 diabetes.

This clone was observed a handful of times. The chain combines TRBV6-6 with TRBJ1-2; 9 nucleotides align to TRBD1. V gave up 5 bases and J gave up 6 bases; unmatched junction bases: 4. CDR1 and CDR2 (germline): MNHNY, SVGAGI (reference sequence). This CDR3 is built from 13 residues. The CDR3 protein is CASSTTGGNGYTF. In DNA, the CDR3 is TGTGCCAGCAGTACTACAGGGGGCAATGGCTACACCTTC.

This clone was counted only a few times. DNA for the CDR3: TGCGCCAGCAGCCAAGATTTAACTTCTAACTATGGCTACACCTTC. This translates into CASSQDLTSNYGYTF. V and J are TRBV4-1 and TRBJ1-2; D unclear. The germline V and J ends were trimmed by 0 bases and 0 bases, with 8 bases remaining between them. CDR3 length: 15 residues. Germline V gene data show CDR1 as MGHRA and CDR2 as YSYEKL.

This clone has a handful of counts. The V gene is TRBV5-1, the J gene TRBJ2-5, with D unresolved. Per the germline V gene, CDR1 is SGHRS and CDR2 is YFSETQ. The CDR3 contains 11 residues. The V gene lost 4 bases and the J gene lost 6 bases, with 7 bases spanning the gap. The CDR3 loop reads CASSPDKTQYF. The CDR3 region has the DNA TGCGCCAGCAGCCCTGATAAGACCCAGTACTTC.

The DNA for the CDR3 is TGTGCCAGCAGCTTAGATTCAGGGCGGGAGGATGAAAAACTGTTTTTT. Its protein is CASSLDSGREDEKLFF. The chain is built from TRBV11-2 and TRBJ1-4; a possible D gene is TRBD1 (5 bases). Trimming removed 0 bases from V and 6 bases from J, with 14 bases in between. The CDR3 extends over 16 amino acids. CDR1 is SGHAT, CDR2 FQNNGV, per germline. The variable domain in full, completed from reference TRBV11-2 and TRBJ1-4, reads EAGVAQSPRYKIIEKRQSVAFWCNPISGHATLYWYQQILGQGPKLLIQFQNNGVVDDSQLPKDRFSAERLKGVDSTLKIQPAKLEDSAVYLCASSLDSGREDEKLFFGSGTQLSVL.

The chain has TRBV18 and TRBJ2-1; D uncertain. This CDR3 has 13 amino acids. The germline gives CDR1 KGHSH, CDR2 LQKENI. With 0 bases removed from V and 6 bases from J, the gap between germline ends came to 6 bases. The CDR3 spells CASSPPPGNEQFF. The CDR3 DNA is TGTGCCAGCTCACCACCACCAGGCAATGAGCAGTTCTTC. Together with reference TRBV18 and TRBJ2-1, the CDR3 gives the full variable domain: NAGVMQNPRHLVRRRGQEARLRCSPMKGHSHVYWYRQLPEEGLKFMVYLQKENIIDESGMPKERFSAEFPKEGPSILRIQQVVRGDSAAYFCASSPPPGNEQFFGPGTRLTVL.

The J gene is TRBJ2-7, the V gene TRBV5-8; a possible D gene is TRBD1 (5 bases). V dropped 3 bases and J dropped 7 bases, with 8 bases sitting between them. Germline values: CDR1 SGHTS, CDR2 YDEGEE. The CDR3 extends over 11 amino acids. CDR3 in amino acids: CASSWQGEQYF. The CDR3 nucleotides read TGTGCCAGCAGCTGGCAGGGTGAGCAGTACTTC.

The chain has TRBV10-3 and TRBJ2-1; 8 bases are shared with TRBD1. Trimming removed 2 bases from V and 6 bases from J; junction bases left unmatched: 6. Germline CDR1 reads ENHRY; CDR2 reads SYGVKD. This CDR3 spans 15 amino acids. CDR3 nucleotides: TGTGCCATCAGTGAGGTCAGGGGGCCAGGCAATGAGCAGTTCTTC. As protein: CAISEVRGPGNEQFF.

The CDR3 protein is CASSPTLSGGENEQFF. The CDR3 bases are TGTGCCAGCTCACCCACGCTTAGCGGGGGGGAAAATGAGCAGTTCTTC. V and J are TRBV18 and TRBJ2-1; TRBD2 aligns across 11 bases. Germline values: CDR1 KGHSH, CDR2 LQKENI. The CDR3 totals 16 residues. The V segment lost 3 bases and the J segment 7 bases; nucleotides outside the gene matches: 8.